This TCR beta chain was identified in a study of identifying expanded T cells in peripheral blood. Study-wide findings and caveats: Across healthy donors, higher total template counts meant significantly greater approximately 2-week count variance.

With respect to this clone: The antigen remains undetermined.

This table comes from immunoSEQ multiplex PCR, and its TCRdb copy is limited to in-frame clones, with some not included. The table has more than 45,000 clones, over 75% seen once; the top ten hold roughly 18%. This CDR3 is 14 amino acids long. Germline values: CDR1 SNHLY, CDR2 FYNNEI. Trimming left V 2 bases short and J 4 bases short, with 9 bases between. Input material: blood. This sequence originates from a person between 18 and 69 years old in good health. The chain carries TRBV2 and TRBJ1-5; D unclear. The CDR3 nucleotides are TGTGCCAGCAGTGAAAGTCGGACTAATCAGCCCCAGCATTTT. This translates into CASSESRTNQPQHF. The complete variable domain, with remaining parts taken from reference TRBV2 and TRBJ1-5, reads EPEVTQTPSHQVTQMGQEVILRCVPISNHLYFYWYRQILGQKVEFLVSFYNNEISEKSEIFDDQFSVERPDGSNFTLKIRSTKLEDSAMYFCASSESRTNQPQHFGDGTRLSIL.